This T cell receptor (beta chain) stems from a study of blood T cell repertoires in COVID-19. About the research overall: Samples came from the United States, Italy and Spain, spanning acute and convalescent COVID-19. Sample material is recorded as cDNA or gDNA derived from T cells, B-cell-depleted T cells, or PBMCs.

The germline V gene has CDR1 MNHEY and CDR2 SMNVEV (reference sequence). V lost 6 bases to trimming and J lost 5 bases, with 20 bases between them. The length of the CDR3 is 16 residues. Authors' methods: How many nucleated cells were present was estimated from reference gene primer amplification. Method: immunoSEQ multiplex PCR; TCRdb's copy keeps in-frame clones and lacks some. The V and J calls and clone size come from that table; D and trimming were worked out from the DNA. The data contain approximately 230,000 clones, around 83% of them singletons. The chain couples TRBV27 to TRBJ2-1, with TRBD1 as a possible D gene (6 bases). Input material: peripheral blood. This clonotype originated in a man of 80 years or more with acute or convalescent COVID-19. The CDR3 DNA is TGTGCCAGCAGCTTAATTAGGGGACACTTGAACAATGAGCAGTTCTTC. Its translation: CASSLIRGHLNNEQFF.